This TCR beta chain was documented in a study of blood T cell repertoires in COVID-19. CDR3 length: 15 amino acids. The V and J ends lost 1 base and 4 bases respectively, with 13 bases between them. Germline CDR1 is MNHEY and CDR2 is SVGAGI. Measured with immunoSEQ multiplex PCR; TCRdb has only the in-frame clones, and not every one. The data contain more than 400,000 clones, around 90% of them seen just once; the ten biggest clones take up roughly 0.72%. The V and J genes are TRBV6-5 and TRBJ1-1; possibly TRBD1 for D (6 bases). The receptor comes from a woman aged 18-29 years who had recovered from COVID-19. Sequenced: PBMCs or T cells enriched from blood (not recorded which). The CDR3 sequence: CASSYLTGVGTEAFF. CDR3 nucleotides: TGTGCCAGCAGTTACTTGACAGGAGTTGGCACTGAAGCTTTCTTT.